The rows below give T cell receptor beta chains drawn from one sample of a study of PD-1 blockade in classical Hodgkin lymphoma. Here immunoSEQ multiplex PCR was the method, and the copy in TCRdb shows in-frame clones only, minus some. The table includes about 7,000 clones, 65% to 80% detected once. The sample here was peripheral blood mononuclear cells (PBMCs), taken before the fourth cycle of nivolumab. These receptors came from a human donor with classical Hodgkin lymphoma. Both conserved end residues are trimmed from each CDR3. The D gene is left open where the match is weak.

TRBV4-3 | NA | ASSPRTENYGYT
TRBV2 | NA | ASSEQFNYGYT
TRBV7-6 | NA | ASSGAGGDNEQF
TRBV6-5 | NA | ASRAQGSNQPQH
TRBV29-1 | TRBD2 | SVEGSGRGSKVAGPNNEQF
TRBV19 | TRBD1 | ASSVTGLQETQY
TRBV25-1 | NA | ASSDGTVYGYT
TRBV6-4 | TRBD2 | ASSLLAGGPSNEQF
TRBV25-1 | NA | ASNGGPEQF
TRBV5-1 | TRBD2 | ASSLDGGSGELF
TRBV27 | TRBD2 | ASSLMAGAVTDTQY
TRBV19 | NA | ASSLRPVPYNEQF
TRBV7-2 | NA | ASSSQGTTGELF
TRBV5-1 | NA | ASRPSGGQGLNEQY
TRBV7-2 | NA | ASELSGPLWEQF
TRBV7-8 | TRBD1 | ASSPDREFIYGYT
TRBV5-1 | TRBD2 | ASTGGRVEETQY
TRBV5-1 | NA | ASSFRVGTEAF
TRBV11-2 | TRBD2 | ASSSRLARADTQY
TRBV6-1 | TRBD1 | ASSERTGGGTEAF
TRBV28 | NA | ASHSSGANVLT
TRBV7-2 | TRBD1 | ASSRGQGADTEAF
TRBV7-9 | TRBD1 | ASRSHGQGEETQY
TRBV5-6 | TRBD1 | ASSPQGAGTEAF
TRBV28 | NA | ATNLPGITNEKLF
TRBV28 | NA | ASSGLVTEAF
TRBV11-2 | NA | ASSPSSYNEQF
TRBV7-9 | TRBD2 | ASSLAGLAGWRETQY
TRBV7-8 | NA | ASSRKNIQY
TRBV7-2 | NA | ASSRDSSYEQY
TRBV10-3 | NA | AISEYVSAEDGYT
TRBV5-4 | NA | ASSSGKGLSGELF
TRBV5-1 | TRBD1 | ASTRDRGGDEQF
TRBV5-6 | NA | ASSQGTLEQY
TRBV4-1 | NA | ASSLLWDRTYEQY
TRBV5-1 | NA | ASSTDSNQPQH
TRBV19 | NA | ASSEWEGRNGYT
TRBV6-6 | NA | ASSLAKETQY
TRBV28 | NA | ATYRDGNTGELF
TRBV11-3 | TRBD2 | ASSLGSGRGNTGELF
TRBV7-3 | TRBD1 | ASSLSWTGNNNEQF
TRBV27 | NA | ASSLEGDEKLF
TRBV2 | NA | ASSDSGFSTDTQY
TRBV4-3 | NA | ASSQDLGQGPLAF
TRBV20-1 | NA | SARYPYEQY
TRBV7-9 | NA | ASSLGGGYGYT
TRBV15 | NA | ATSTPYTQY
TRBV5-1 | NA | ASSLVQGYGYT
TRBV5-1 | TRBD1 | ASSRQGETGELF
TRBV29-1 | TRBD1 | SVAGQALWYGYT
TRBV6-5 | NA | ASSYESSGSYEQY
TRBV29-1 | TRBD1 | SVEGDSYTGELF
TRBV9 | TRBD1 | ASSVAGGNTEAF
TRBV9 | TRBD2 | ASSVGAGGGLSAYNEQF
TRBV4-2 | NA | ASSLVSGSVRHEQY
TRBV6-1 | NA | ASSDWRQGIQY
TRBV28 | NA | ASSLRYEQY